These 9 T cell receptor beta chains originate from one sample sequenced in a study of blood T cell repertoires in COVID-19. The table came from immunoSEQ multiplex PCR; TCRdb's copy has only in-frame clones and leaves some out. The top ten clones hold 5.7% of a sample with 250,000 to 300,000 clones, more than 70% of them seen once. The sequencing input was peripheral blood. These TCRs come from a man older than 75 with acute or convalescent COVID-19.

This chain uses TRBV5-4 with TRBJ2-5, with 8 bases lining up with TRBD1. The V gene's germline CDR1 is SGHNT and CDR2 YYREEE (reference sequence). V trimming: 4 bases; J trimming: 2 bases; junction bases outside the gene matches: 7. This CDR3 has 15 residues. DNA of the CDR3: TGTGCCAGCAGCCCAGGGGGCAGAGGACAAGAGACCCAGTACTTC. This gives the protein CASSPGGRGQETQYF.

The V gene is TRBV6-5, the J gene TRBJ1-5; TRBD1 agrees at 7 bases. J gave up 5 bases and V 5 bases, and 3 bases lay outside the gene matches. The length of the CDR3 is 13 residues. Germline CDR1 is MNHEY and CDR2 is SVGAGI. CDR3 nucleotides: TGTGCCAGCAGTAACGACAGGGATCAGCCCCAGCATTTT. Protein sequence: CASSNDRDQPQHF.

This chain connects TRBV24-1 to TRBJ2-5, with TRBD2 identical over 8 bases. Germline loops: CDR1 KGHDR, CDR2 SFDVKD. The length of the CDR3 is 15 residues. With V trimmed by 5 bases and J by 4 bases, 8 bases remained unmatched. CDR3 residues: CATSAGGTVLETQYF. DNA of the CDR3: TGTGCCACCAGTGCGGGGGGGACCGTCCTAGAGACCCAGTACTTC.

This clone was recorded a few times. The genes are TRBV7-9 and TRBJ1-2, with D possibly matching TRBD1 (6 bases). This CDR3 region has 13 residues. CDR1 SEHNR and CDR2 FQNEAQ come from the germline V gene (reference sequence). Between the trimmed V and J ends, which lost 3 bases and 6 bases, there was a span of 11 bases. CDR3 coding DNA: TGTGCCAGCAGCTTGACAGGAAGAAATGGCTACACCTTC. Its translation: CASSLTGRNGYTF. The complete variable domain, with remaining parts taken from reference TRBV7-9 and TRBJ1-2, reads DTGVSQNPRHKITKRGQNVTFRCDPISEHNRLYWYRQTLGQGPEFLTYFQNEAQLEKSRLLSDRFSAERPKGSFSTLEIQRTEQGDSAMYLCASSLTGRNGYTFGSGTRLTVV.

The V and J genes are TRBV7-9 and TRBJ2-1; the match to TRBD2 covers 12 bases. Germline-derived CDR1 and CDR2 are SEHNR and FQNEAQ (reference sequence). The CDR3 is made up of 15 amino acids. The V gene end was trimmed by 4 bases and the J gene end by 7 bases; junction bases not matched to a gene: 5. This chain's CDR3 is CASSSPSGGANEQFF. As DNA, the CDR3 is TGTGCCAGCAGCTCCCCTAGCGGGGGGGCAAATGAGCAGTTCTTC.

Concerning this clone itself: Compared with germline, one end of the junction differs, possibly owing to a read error. The J gene is TRBJ2-4, the V gene TRBV3-1 (or the pseudogene TRBV3-2); D is uncertain. The CDR3 runs to 15 residues. Germline values: CDR1 LGHDT, CDR2 YNNKEL (reference sequence). CDR3 nucleotides: TGTGCCAGCAGCCAGGTCGTCATAGCCACAAACATTCAGTACTTC. This gives the protein CASSQVVIATNIQYF.

This rearrangement joins TRBV7-3 to TRBJ1-1; 7 bases fit TRBD1. From germline, CDR1 is SGHTA and CDR2 FQGTGA. J lost 3 bases, V lost 4 bases, and 2 bases had no gene match. The CDR3 length is 13 residues. CDR3 in amino acids: CASSSQGDTEAFF. The CDR3 DNA sequence: TGTGCCAGCAGCTCCCAGGGGGACACTGAAGCTTTCTTT.

The chain is built from TRBV20-1 and TRBJ2-7; tentatively, D is TRBD1 (6 bases). V shed 6 bases and J shed 6 bases, with 12 bases lying between them. Germline V gene lookup returns CDR1 DFQATT and CDR2 SNEGSKA (reference sequence). The CDR3 is made up of 11 amino acids. The CDR3 spells CSAPWGREQYF. The CDR3 nucleotides are TGCAGTGCACCCTGGGGGCGCGAGCAGTACTTC.

A single count supports this clone. The V call is TRBV18, the J call TRBJ2-3; TRBD1 aligns across 9 bases. Trimming removed 3 bases from V and 2 bases from J; junction bases left unmatched: 6. This CDR3 region has 16 residues. Germline V gene lookup returns CDR1 KGHSH and CDR2 LQKENI. As DNA, the CDR3 is TGTGCCAGCTCACCGACAGGGGGGTCTTCCACAGATACGCAGTATTTT. Its translation is CASSPTGGSSTDTQYF.